This T cell receptor beta chain derives from a study of cytomegalovirus exposure and HLA in healthy donors. Study details: The 120 validation repertoires used the same platform as the 550 to 700 first-cohort repertoires (as reported by a later analysis).

Germline CDR1 is SGHNT and CDR2 is YYREEE (reference sequence). This CDR3 contains 12 residues. Trimming pared 4 bases from V and 7 bases from J, leaving 9 bases between. Data came from immunoSEQ multiplex PCR; TCRdb stores just in-frame clones and leaves some out. This table has about 73,000 clones, 90% to 95% appearing once. Sample: PBMCs. The chain combines TRBV5-4 with TRBJ2-1; D unresolved. This TCR was sampled from a young man in good health and CMV-seronegative. The CDR3 protein is CASSDQANEQFF. The CDR3 nucleotides are TGTGCCAGCAGCGACCAAGCGAATGAGCAGTTCTTC.